A single sample gave rise to the 20 T cell receptor beta chains below, sequenced in a study of blood T cells in healthy people across ages. For the second PCR, which ran for about 6 to 11 cycles, a sample-barcoded 5' primer and a J-beta primer mix were used. TCRdb passed the 5' RACE reads through MiXCR, listing each CDR3 protein once. The table includes hundreds of thousands of distinct CDR3 sequences, about 32% detected once. Sequences were obtained from blood. The receptor source for this set is a woman aged 80 or older in good health.

As concerns this clonotype: A read error may explain this, as a much larger clone is one base away. The chain joins TRBV5-4 to TRBJ2-7; no clear D. V was trimmed by 7 bases and J by 7 bases, leaving 18 bases between them. There are 13 residues in the CDR3. Germline CDR1 reads SGHNT; CDR2 reads YYREEE (reference sequence). The DNA of the CDR3 is TGTGCCAGCGGGCAGACGGCATACAATGAGCAGTACTTC. Its protein product is CASGQTAYNEQYF.

This clonotype was recorded at least ten times. The gene calls are TRBV2 and TRBJ2-6; D call uncertain. The V end lost 8 bases, the J end lost 3 bases, and 23 bases lay between the germline ends. In germline, CDR1 is SNHLY, CDR2 FYNNEI. CDR3 length equals 18 residues. The DNA of the CDR3 is TGTGCCAGCGAAGCAGGCCGGGTACGGATGGGTGGGGCCAACGTCCTGACTTTC. Its translation is CASEAGRVRMGGANVLTF.

This clonotype was counted many times. The gene calls are TRBV29-1 and TRBJ2-1, with D perhaps TRBD1 (6 bases). Germline loops: CDR1 SQVTM, CDR2 ANQGSEA. V was shortened by 3 bases and J by 0 bases, with 6 bases between the two germline ends. The CDR3 has 13 amino acids. The CDR3 protein is CSVEDSSYNEQFF. DNA of the CDR3: TGCAGCGTTGAGGACAGCTCCTACAATGAGCAGTTCTTC.

Only one count was recorded for this clonotype. The chain has TRBV29-1 and TRBJ2-1, with 10 bases aligning to TRBD1. The CDR3 sequence is 14 residues long. With 3 bases clipped from V and 1 base from J, the junction kept 0 bases outside the gene matches. From germline, CDR1 is SQVTM and CDR2 ANQGSEA. CDR3 sequence reads: CSVEGQGSYNEQFF. For the CDR3, the DNA is TGCAGCGTTGAGGGACAGGGGTCCTACAATGAGCAGTTCTTC.

This clonotype was counted a single time. This sequence may be a read error, since a much larger clone differs from it by one base. The chain joins TRBV7-2 to TRBJ2-7; no firm D call. V was shortened by 5 bases and J by 2 bases, with 16 bases between the two germline ends. From germline, CDR1 is SGHTA and CDR2 FQGNSA. This CDR3 contains 15 residues. The CDR3 sequence is CASSPSRFLTYEQYF. The CDR3 region has the DNA TGTGCCAGCAGCCCGTCGCGCTTCCTAACCTACGAGCAGTACTTC.

This clonotype occurred many times. The gene calls are TRBV15 and TRBJ2-1; tentatively, D is TRBD1 (5 bases). V lost 2 bases and J 6 bases, leaving 11 bases between the germline ends. The germline V gene has CDR1 LNHNV and CDR2 YYDKDF (reference sequence). This CDR3 comprises 14 residues. In nucleotides, the CDR3 is TGTGCCACCAGCAGACGGTCAGGGCGCAATGAGCAGTTCTTC. This translates into CATSRRSGRNEQFF.

At least ten counts were recorded for this clonotype. The V call is TRBV27, the J call TRBJ1-5, with 7 bases that match TRBD1. The germline CDR1 and CDR2 sequences are MNHEY and SMNVEV (reference sequence). The trim removed 5 bases at V and 6 bases at J, leaving 4 bases unmatched. The CDR3 totals 13 residues. CDR3 loop: CASSQGGIQPQHF. The DNA for the CDR3 is TGTGCCAGCAGTCAGGGGGGAATTCAGCCCCAGCATTTT.

The chain employs TRBV20-1 and TRBJ2-3, with D possibly matching TRBD2 (6 bases). The CDR3 extends over 15 amino acids. Per the germline V gene, CDR1 is DFQATT and CDR2 is SNEGSKA (reference sequence). V was pared by 3 bases and J by 5 bases, with 18 bases between. The DNA of the CDR3 is TGCAGTGCTAGTTTCGGGAGTGGCGTCAGAGATACGCAGTATTTT. This sequence encodes CSASFGSGVRDTQYF.

This clonotype showed up many times. This chain joins TRBV4-1 and TRBJ1-5; D remains unclear. This CDR3 comprises 15 residues. Between the trimmed V and J ends, which lost 3 bases and 0 bases, there was a span of 9 bases. The germline gives CDR1 MGHRA, CDR2 YSYEKL. The CDR3 reads CASSQERYSNQPQHF. For the CDR3, the DNA is TGCGCCAGCAGCCAGGAGAGATATAGCAATCAGCCCCAGCATTTT.

There are a few counts of this clonotype. The rearrangement joins TRBV7-2 to TRBJ1-3, with 7 positions matching TRBD1. Germline V gene lookup returns CDR1 SGHTA and CDR2 FQGNSA. The CDR3 consists of 18 residues. V was pared by 0 bases and J by 5 bases, with 13 bases of the junction left unmatched. CDR3 sequence reads: CASSLAVEGRGTRNTIYF. The CDR3 DNA is TGTGCCAGCAGCTTAGCGGTTGAGGGCAGGGGGACGAGAAACACCATATATTTT.

This clonotype was seen at least ten times. J is TRBJ2-7 and V is TRBV18; the match to TRBD1 covers 7 bases. CDR1 and CDR2 from the germline V gene are KGHSH and LQKENI. This CDR3 has 13 amino acids. V shed 0 bases and J 6 bases; nucleotides not matched to a gene: 2. Here the CDR3 reads CASSPPAGGEQYF. CDR3 nucleotides: TGTGCCAGCTCACCACCGGCAGGGGGCGAGCAGTACTTC.

The chain recombines TRBV5-1 with TRBJ2-3, with 10 bases lining up with TRBD2. Losses at the gene ends were 4 bases for V and 4 bases for J; bases not matched to a gene: 9. This CDR3 contains 16 residues. Germline-derived CDR1 and CDR2 are SGHRS and YFSETQ. CDR3 region: CASSPPPSGGADTQYF. DNA of the CDR3: TGCGCCAGCAGCCCTCCCCCTAGCGGGGGTGCAGATACGCAGTATTTT.

The genes are TRBV6-6 and TRBJ1-2, with 7 nucleotides matching TRBD1. Germline lookup yields CDR1 MNHNY and CDR2 SVGAGI (reference sequence). V shed 4 bases and J 7 bases; nucleotides not matched to a gene: 18. CDR3 size: 17 residues. CDR3 sequence reads: CASSFPPGQALHCGYTF. The CDR3 DNA follows: TGTGCCAGCAGTTTCCCTCCCGGACAGGCTCTCCACTGTGGCTACACCTTC.

This clonotype has a count of ten or more. This chain connects TRBV7-6 to TRBJ2-1, with 10 bases aligning to TRBD1. CDR1 and CDR2 from the germline V gene are SGHVS and FNYEAQ. V lost 1 base to trimming and J lost 8 bases; unmatched junction nucleotides: 11. The CDR3 length is 17 residues. The CDR3 coding sequence is TGTGCCAGCAGCTTAGAAAGGGGGACAGGGGCCTTCGATGAGCAGTTCTTC. Residues: CASSLERGTGAFDEQFF.

This clonotype was counted ten times or more. The V gene is TRBV7-3, the J gene TRBJ2-1, with 9 bases lining up with TRBD2. After removal of 1 base from V and 2 bases from J, the junction contained 6 bases not matched to a gene. CDR1 and CDR2 from the germline V gene are SGHTA and FQGTGA. This CDR3 comprises 17 residues. CDR3 in amino acids: CASSLNGGGAAYNEQFF. DNA of the CDR3: TGTGCCAGCAGCTTAAACGGCGGGGGGGCTGCCTACAATGAGCAGTTCTTC.

This clonotype was counted a few times. V usage is TRBV6-1 and J usage is TRBJ1-6; no clear D. V lost 1 base and J lost 0, with 13 bases in between. The CDR3 runs 18 residues. The germline CDR1 and CDR2 sequences are MNHNS and SASEGT. Here the CDR3 DNA reads TGTGCCAGCAGTGAAGAAGTTTATGGGAGCTCCTATAATTCACCCCTCCACTTT. Protein product: CASSEEVYGSSYNSPLHF.

This clonotype was recorded many times. The gene calls are TRBV12-3 or TRBV12-4 and TRBJ1-1; D remains unclear. The CDR3 has 14 residues. Trimming pared 5 bases from V and 1 base from J, leaving 11 bases between. Here the CDR3 DNA reads TGTGCCAGCAGTCCGCTGCGGGAGAACACTGAAGCTTTCTTT. Amino acids: CASSPLRENTEAFF.

The table lists this clonotype with many counts. This rearrangement joins TRBV7-3 to TRBJ2-3; 8 positions match TRBD2. Germline trimming cut 4 bases from V and 6 bases from J; bases unmatched to any gene: 3. CDR1 is SGHTA, CDR2 FQGTGA, per germline. CDR3 length equals 13 residues. The CDR3 coding sequence is TGTGCCAGCAGCTACATAGCGGGGGATACGCAGTATTTT. It specifies CASSYIAGDTQYF.

In the case of this clonotype: This may be a read error, as it is one base from a much larger clone. This chain uses TRBV5-4 with TRBJ2-4; TRBD2 matches at 7 bases. Germline CDR1 is SGHNT and CDR2 is YYREEE (reference sequence). With V trimmed by 5 bases and J by 5 bases, 7 bases remained unmatched. The CDR3 covers 14 residues. The CDR3 bases are TGTGCCAGCAGAATACGGGGGGTGGAAAACATTCAGTACTTC. Amino acids: CASRIRGVENIQYF.

This clonotype was picked up many times. The chain links TRBV30 to TRBJ2-1; no reliable D call. Germline V gene lookup returns CDR1 GTSNPN and CDR2 SVGIG (reference sequence). The V end lost 0 bases, the J end lost 9 bases, and 6 bases lay between the germline ends. This CDR3 is built from 11 residues. The CDR3 spells CAWSVRSEQFF. For the CDR3, the DNA is TGTGCCTGGAGTGTGAGGAGTGAGCAGTTCTTC.